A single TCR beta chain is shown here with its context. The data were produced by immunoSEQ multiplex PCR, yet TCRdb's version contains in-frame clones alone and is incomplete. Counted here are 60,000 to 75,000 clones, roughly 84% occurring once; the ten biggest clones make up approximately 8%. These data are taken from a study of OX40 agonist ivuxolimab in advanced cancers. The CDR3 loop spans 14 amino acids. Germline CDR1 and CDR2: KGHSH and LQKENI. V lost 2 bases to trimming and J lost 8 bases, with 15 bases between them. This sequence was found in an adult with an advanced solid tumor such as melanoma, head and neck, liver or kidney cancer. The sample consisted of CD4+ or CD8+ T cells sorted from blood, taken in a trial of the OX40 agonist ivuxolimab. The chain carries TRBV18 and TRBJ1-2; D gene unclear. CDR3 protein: CASSPGSPTGGYTF. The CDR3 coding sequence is TGTGCCAGCTCACCAGGTAGCCCGACGGGGGGCTACACCTTC.